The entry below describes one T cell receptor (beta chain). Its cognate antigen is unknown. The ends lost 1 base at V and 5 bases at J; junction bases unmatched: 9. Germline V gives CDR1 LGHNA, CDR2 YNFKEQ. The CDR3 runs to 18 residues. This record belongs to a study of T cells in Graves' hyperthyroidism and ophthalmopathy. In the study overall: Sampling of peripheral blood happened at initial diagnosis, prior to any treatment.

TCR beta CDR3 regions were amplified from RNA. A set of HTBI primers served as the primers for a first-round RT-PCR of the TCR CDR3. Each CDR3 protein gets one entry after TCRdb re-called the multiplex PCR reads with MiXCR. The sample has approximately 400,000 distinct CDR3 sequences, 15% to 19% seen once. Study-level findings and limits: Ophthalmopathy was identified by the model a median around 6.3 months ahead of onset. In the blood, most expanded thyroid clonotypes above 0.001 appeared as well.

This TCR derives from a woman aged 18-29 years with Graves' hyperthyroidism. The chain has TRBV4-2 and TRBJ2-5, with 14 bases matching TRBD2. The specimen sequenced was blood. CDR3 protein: CASSQGGLAGVPWETQYF. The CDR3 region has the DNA TGTGCCAGCAGCCAAGGGGGACTAGCGGGAGTTCCATGGGAGACCCAGTACTTC.